The 10 T cell receptor beta chains below come from one sample, sequenced in a study of metastatic and nonmetastatic thyroid tumors. Ahead of thyroid surgery, no patient had received treatment of any kind. TCRdb re-analyzed the PCR reads through MiXCR. The sample yields approximately 6,600 clones, 25% to 30% seen once. Sequenced: adjacent normal tissue. The source of these receptors is a female donor with papillary thyroid cancer or a benign thyroid nodule (not recorded which). Some clones in this sample may be carry-over from other donors' samples.

This clone has more than one count but fewer than ten. The rearrangement links TRBV12-3 or TRBV12-4 to TRBJ2-7; no definite D call. V was clipped by 6 bases and J by 7 bases, with 22 bases between them. The CDR3 covers 15 residues. CDR3 bases: TGTGCCAGCAGCCGCTGCGGTGGCGGTACCTGGGAGCAGTACTTC. Its protein is CASSRCGGGTWEQYF.

By proportion, this clone is medium-sized. The V gene is TRBV28, the J gene TRBJ1-4; weak D call: TRBD1 (6 bases). Germline V CDR1 and CDR2: MDHEN, SYDVKM. V was pared by 7 bases and J by 5 bases, with 11 bases between. The CDR3 contains 13 residues. CDR3 in amino acids: CASIGGANEKLFF. CDR3 in DNA: TGTGCCAGCATCGGGGGGGCAAATGAAAAACTGTTTTTT.

In this sample, this clone turned up a few times. CDR3 sequence reads: CASSWATSRDQETQYF. The CDR3 DNA reads TGTGCCAGCAGTTGGGCGACTAGCCGTGACCAAGAGACCCAGTACTTC. The chain uses TRBV27 and TRBJ2-5; 7 positions match TRBD2. J was trimmed by 0 bases and V by 4 bases; bases with no gene match: 8. The V gene's germline CDR1 is MNHEY and CDR2 SMNVEV (reference sequence). The CDR3 extends over 16 amino acids.

This chain joins TRBV5-1 and TRBJ1-2, with TRBD1 identical over 8 bases. Germline V gives CDR1 SGHRS, CDR2 YFSETQ. The CDR3 totals 14 residues. After removal of 0 bases from V and 2 bases from J, the junction contained 0 bases not matched to a gene. This CDR3 reads CASSLGDRNYGYTF. DNA for the CDR3: TGCGCCAGCAGCTTGGGGGACAGGAACTATGGCTACACCTTC.

This clone is judged large (0.1 to 1%). The chain carries TRBV12-3 or TRBV12-4 and TRBJ2-1; possibly TRBD2 for D (6 bases). V lost 4 bases, J lost 5 bases, and 12 bases lay in between. The CDR3 has 14 amino acids. CDR3 sequence: CASSWSSGHNEQFF. The CDR3 region has the DNA TGTGCCAGCAGTTGGAGTAGCGGTCACAATGAGCAGTTCTTC.

The genes are TRBV6-1 and TRBJ2-1; D is uncertain. The CDR3 loop spans 15 amino acids. V lost 6 bases and J lost 1, with 13 bases in between. Germline V gene lookup returns CDR1 MNHNS and CDR2 SASEGT. The CDR3 here is CASSLLLSSYNEQFF. CDR3 DNA sequence: TGTGCCAGCAGCCTCCTTCTAAGTTCCTACAATGAGCAGTTCTTC.

The chain recombines TRBV12-3 or TRBV12-4 with TRBJ1-1; D is perhaps TRBD1 (6 bases). The ends were cut back, 5 bases at V and 6 bases at J, with 10 bases in the middle. CDR3 length: 12 residues. The CDR3 sequence: CASSPQGSEAFF. CDR3 nucleotide sequence: TGTGCCAGCAGTCCACAGGGCTCTGAAGCTTTCTTT.

The chain has TRBV28 and TRBJ2-6; 9 positions match TRBD2. The CDR3 has 17 residues. The germline V gene has CDR1 MDHEN and CDR2 SYDVKM. Germline trimming cut 5 bases from V and 1 base from J; bases unmatched to any gene: 6. The CDR3 loop reads CASSPILAGSGANVLTF. CDR3 DNA sequence: TGTGCCAGCAGTCCGATCCTAGCGGGATCTGGGGCCAACGTCCTGACTTTC.

This sequence joins TRBV9 and TRBJ2-7; TRBD2 is a possible D gene (5 bases). This CDR3 spans 14 amino acids. Trimming removed 0 bases at V and 0 bases at J, with 7 bases between. Germline CDR1 SGDLS, CDR2 YYNGEE. CDR3 bases: TGTGCCAGCAGCGTAGTTGGGAGCTCCTACGAGCAGTACTTC. Protein: CASSVVGSSYEQYF.

V and J are TRBV12-3 or TRBV12-4 and TRBJ2-2, with TRBD2 identical over 12 bases. Trimming took 5 bases from V and 7 from J; bases not matched to a gene: 11. This CDR3 spans 17 amino acids. The CDR3 is CASSPNRLAGVHGELFF. The CDR3 DNA follows: TGTGCCAGCAGTCCAAACCGACTAGCGGGAGTCCACGGGGAGCTGTTTTTT.